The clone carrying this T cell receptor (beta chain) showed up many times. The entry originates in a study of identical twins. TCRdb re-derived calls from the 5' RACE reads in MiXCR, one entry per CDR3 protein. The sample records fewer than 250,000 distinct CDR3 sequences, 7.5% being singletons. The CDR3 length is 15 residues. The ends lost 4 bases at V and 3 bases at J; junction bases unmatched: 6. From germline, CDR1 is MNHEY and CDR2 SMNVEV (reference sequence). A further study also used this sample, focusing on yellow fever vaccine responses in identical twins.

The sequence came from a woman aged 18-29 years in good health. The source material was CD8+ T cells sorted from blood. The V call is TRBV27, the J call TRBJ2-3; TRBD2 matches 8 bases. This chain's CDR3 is CASSYQRELTDTQYF. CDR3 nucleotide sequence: TGTGCCAGCAGTTACCAGCGGGAGTTGACAGATACGCAGTATTTT.